Listed here are 23 T cell receptor beta chains from one sample, sequenced in a study of cytomegalovirus exposure and HLA in healthy donors. With 60 Vbeta and 13 Jbeta primers, the PCR was carried out. Data came from immunoSEQ multiplex PCR; TCRdb stores just in-frame clones and leaves some out. Of 110,000 or so clones listed, about 15% are singletons. Sequencing used PBMCs. These TCRs come from a female donor in good health and CMV-seronegative.

V is TRBV4-1 and J is TRBJ1-5; D is ambiguous. V shed 0 bases and J shed 0 bases, with 9 bases lying between them. The V gene's germline CDR1 is MGHRA and CDR2 YSYEKL. The CDR3 totals 16 residues. DNA of the CDR3: TGCGCCAGCAGCCAAGATCCGGGGATTAGCAATCAGCCCCAGCATTTT. Protein sequence: CASSQDPGISNQPQHF.

With respect to this clone: The same CDR3 is also encoded by other DNA sequences in this sample. V gene TRBV7-2 combines with J gene TRBJ2-7, with D possibly matching TRBD2 (5 bases). Germline V gene lookup returns CDR1 SGHTA and CDR2 FQGNSA. Deletions cut 1 base from V and 1 base from J, with 8 bases between. This CDR3 has 14 residues. CDR3 sequence (DNA): TGTGCCAGCAGCTTAGTAGAGGGTTCCTACGAGCAGTACTTC. It encodes CASSLVEGSYEQYF.

The J gene is TRBJ2-6, the V gene TRBV5-1; weak D call: TRBD2 (5 bases). V shed 0 bases and J shed 6 bases, with 10 bases lying between them. CDR1 and CDR2 from the germline V gene are SGHRS and YFSETQ. CDR3 length: 15 amino acids. The CDR3 DNA follows: TGCGCCAGCAGCTTGGCGGGGTCCGCGGCCAACGTCCTGACTTTC. Translated: CASSLAGSAANVLTF.

The chain couples TRBV6-1 to TRBJ1-5; D is perhaps TRBD1 (5 bases). The CDR3 has 13 residues. Trimming left V 3 bases short and J 4 bases short, with 7 bases between. Germline CDR1 is MNHNS and CDR2 is SASEGT. CDR3 loop: CASSDRANQPQHF. For the CDR3, the DNA is TGTGCCAGCAGTGACAGGGCTAATCAGCCCCAGCATTTT.

This clone was picked up a small number of times. This rearrangement joins TRBV30 to TRBJ2-1, with 8 bases identical to TRBD2. Per germline, CDR1 GTSNPN and CDR2 SVGIG (reference sequence). The CDR3 is made up of 15 amino acids. Germline trimming cut 0 bases from V and 2 bases from J; bases unmatched to any gene: 3. The CDR3 protein is CAWSVGSGAYNEQFF. The CDR3, as DNA: TGTGCCTGGAGTGTAGGTAGCGGGGCCTACAATGAGCAGTTCTTC.

The rearrangement joins TRBV28 to TRBJ2-7, with 8 nucleotides matching TRBD2. The CDR3 loop spans 15 amino acids. Trimming removed 2 bases from V and 1 base from J; junction bases left unmatched: 4. Per germline, CDR1 MDHEN and CDR2 SYDVKM. In nucleotides, the CDR3 is TGTGCCAGCAGTTTAAGCGGGAGTGGATCCTACGAGCAGTACTTC. Encoded protein: CASSLSGSGSYEQYF.

CDR3 protein: CASSQDRGHTGELFF. CDR3 in DNA: TGTGCCAGCAGTCAGGACAGGGGGCACACCGGGGAGCTGTTTTTT. The rearrangement uses TRBV2 and TRBJ2-2; 11 bases map to TRBD1. In germline, CDR1 is SNHLY, CDR2 FYNNEI. This CDR3 spans 15 amino acids. The junction had 2 bases not matched to a gene; V was cut back by 5 bases and J by 3 bases.

CDR3 sequence reads: CASSRGRASSGANVLTF. The DNA of the CDR3 is TGTGCCAGCAGCCGCGGCAGGGCCTCCTCTGGGGCCAACGTCCTGACTTTC. The genes are TRBV7-8 and TRBJ2-6, with D maybe TRBD1 (5 bases). Germline CDR1 SGHVS, CDR2 FQNEAQ. Trimming stripped 5 bases from V and 0 bases from J, with 14 bases between. The CDR3 runs 17 residues.

There are a few counts of this clone. The gene calls are TRBV19 and TRBJ2-5, with TRBD1 as a possible D gene (5 bases). Germline assignment: CDR1 LNHDA and CDR2 SQIVND (reference sequence). The CDR3 totals 14 residues. With 5 bases removed from V and 1 base from J, the gap between germline ends came to 11 bases. The CDR3 DNA is TGTGCCAGTAGTGAAAGGGGATCCCAAGAGACCCAGTACTTC. Translated: CASSERGSQETQYF.

The rearrangement uses TRBV7-9 and TRBJ1-1; no clear D. CDR1 and CDR2 from the germline V gene are SEHNR and FQNEAQ (reference sequence). V lost 6 bases and J 8 bases, leaving 10 bases between the germline ends. The CDR3 runs 11 residues. This chain's CDR3 is CASRRDPEAFF. The CDR3, as DNA: TGTGCCAGCAGACGAGATCCCGAAGCTTTCTTT.

The chain carries TRBV6-6 and TRBJ2-7; 7 bases align to TRBD1. The CDR3 contains 16 residues. CDR1 MNHNY and CDR2 SVGAGI come from the germline V gene (reference sequence). Trimming removed 0 bases from V and 4 bases from J; junction bases left unmatched: 9. The CDR3 protein is CASSYSAEGALYEQYF. The CDR3 DNA is TGTGCCAGCAGTTACTCGGCAGAGGGGGCTCTTTACGAGCAGTACTTC.

J is TRBJ2-2 and V is TRBV7-6; the match to TRBD2 covers 9 bases. V was clipped by 5 bases and J by 6 bases; unmatched bases: 10. Looked up from germline, CDR1 is SGHVS and CDR2 is FNYEAQ. The CDR3 is 16 amino acids. The CDR3 loop is CASSPPKGGGAGELFF. The DNA for the CDR3 is TGTGCCAGCAGCCCTCCCAAGGGCGGGGGGGCCGGGGAGCTGTTTTTT. Full variable domain (remainder filled in from reference TRBV7-6 and TRBJ2-2): GAGVSQSPRYKVTKRGQDVALRCDPISGHVSLYWYRQALGQGPEFLTYFNYEAQQDKSGLPNDRFSAERPEGSISTLTIQRTEQRDSAMYRCASSPPKGGGAGELFFGEGSRLTVL.

The chain carries TRBV2 and TRBJ1-2; 7 positions match TRBD1. This CDR3 spans 15 amino acids. With V trimmed by 5 bases and J by 0 bases, 6 bases remained unmatched. CDR1 is SNHLY and CDR2 is FYNNEI in the germline V gene. The CDR3 DNA is TGTGCCAGCAGTCCCCGACAGGGAGCTAACTATGGCTACACCTTC. This gives the protein CASSPRQGANYGYTF.

In its sample, this clone was seen a few times. The CDR3 loop reads CASSGGTSGTGEQFF. The CDR3 nucleotides are TGCGCCAGCAGCGGGGGGACTAGCGGGACTGGTGAGCAGTTCTTC. The V and J genes are TRBV5-1 and TRBJ2-1, with 13 bases lining up with TRBD2. The CDR3 contains 15 residues. V was clipped by 4 bases and J by 9 bases; unmatched bases: 7. From germline, CDR1 is SGHRS and CDR2 YFSETQ.

The chain carries TRBV4-2 and TRBJ2-1, with D possibly being TRBD2 (5 bases). With 4 bases removed from V and 3 bases from J, the gap between germline ends came to 19 bases. The CDR3 sequence is 17 residues long. Per germline, CDR1 LGHNA and CDR2 YNFKEQ. The CDR3 DNA follows: TGTGCCAGCAGCCTCCCACACGGAGGATCCATCTACAATGAGCAGTTCTTC. Protein: CASSLPHGGSIYNEQFF.

The gene calls are TRBV7-9 and TRBJ1-1, with 7 bases identical to TRBD1. CDR3 size: 14 residues. Germline CDR1 reads SEHNR; CDR2 reads FQNEAQ (reference sequence). After removal of 5 bases from V and 0 bases from J, the junction contained 3 bases not matched to a gene. This CDR3 reads CASSPGQMNTEAFF. CDR3 in DNA: TGTGCCAGCAGCCCGGGACAGATGAACACTGAAGCTTTCTTT.

This clone was observed a few times. The V and J genes are TRBV4-2 and TRBJ2-7; D may be TRBD1 (7 bases). Germline V gives CDR1 LGHNA, CDR2 YNFKEQ. This CDR3 is 13 amino acids long. The V gene lost 1 base and the J gene lost 6 bases, with 10 bases spanning the gap. The CDR3 bases are TGTGCCAGCAGCCAAGTGGAGGGGGCCGAGCAGTACTTC. Its protein product is CASSQVEGAEQYF.

The V gene is TRBV4-3, the J gene TRBJ1-5; 7 bases are shared with TRBD1. CDR1 is LGHNA, CDR2 YSLEER, per germline. This CDR3 has 13 residues. With 0 bases clipped from V and 11 bases from J, the junction kept 4 bases outside the gene matches. The CDR3 region has the DNA TGCGCCAGCAGCCAAGACTTAACAGGGGCCCAGCATTTT. This sequence encodes CASSQDLTGAQHF.

The chain couples TRBV5-6 to TRBJ1-5; TRBD1 matches 7 bases. The length of the CDR3 is 15 residues. The V gene's germline CDR1 is SGHDT and CDR2 YYEEEE. Trimming cost V 3 bases and J 5 bases; bases outside gene matches: 8. The CDR3 DNA is TGTGCCAGCAGCTGGGGACCAGACAGGGATCAGCCCCAGCATTTT. Amino acids: CASSWGPDRDQPQHF.

This chain connects TRBV19 to TRBJ2-7; D gene uncertain. CDR3 length equals 14 residues. Germline assignment: CDR1 LNHDA and CDR2 SQIVND (reference sequence). Trimming pared 4 bases from V and 2 bases from J, leaving 12 bases between. The chain's CDR3 is CASSRAESPYEQYF. The CDR3 DNA is TGTGCCAGTAGTAGGGCCGAATCCCCCTACGAGCAGTACTTC. Full variable domain (missing parts from reference TRBV19 and TRBJ2-7): DGGITQSPKYLFRKEGQNVTLSCEQNLNHDAMYWYRQDPGQGLRLIYYSQIVNDFQKGDIAEGYSVSREKKESFPLTVTSAQKNPTAFYLCASSRAESPYEQYFGPGTRLTVT.

This clone came up a few times. The chain couples TRBV11-2 to TRBJ2-7; 9 bases are shared with TRBD2. Per germline, CDR1 SGHAT and CDR2 FQNNGV. The CDR3 spans 13 residues. The V segment lost 3 bases and the J segment 7 bases; nucleotides outside the gene matches: 4. The DNA for the CDR3 is TGTGCCAGCAGCTTTAGCGGGAGTCAAGAGCAGTACTTC. Translated, it gives CASSFSGSQEQYF. The complete variable domain, with remaining parts taken from reference TRBV11-2 and TRBJ2-7, reads EAGVAQSPRYKIIEKRQSVAFWCNPISGHATLYWYQQILGQGPKLLIQFQNNGVVDDSQLPKDRFSAERLKGVDSTLKIQPAKLEDSAVYLCASSFSGSQEQYFGPGTRLTVT.

The rearrangement joins TRBV29-1 to TRBJ2-3; TRBD1 aligns across 8 bases. Looked up from germline, CDR1 is SQVTM and CDR2 is ANQGSEA. CDR3 length: 13 residues. After removal of 3 bases from V and 6 bases from J, the junction contained 5 bases not matched to a gene. This CDR3 reads CSVDRGRGDTQYF. The DNA for the CDR3 is TGCAGCGTTGACAGGGGGCGTGGGGATACGCAGTATTTT.

The table lists this clone with a few counts. The chain carries TRBV4-3 and TRBJ2-7, with 12 bases fitting TRBD2. The CDR3 consists of 15 residues. With 1 base clipped from V and 2 bases from J, the junction kept 0 bases outside the gene matches. Germline-derived CDR1 and CDR2 are LGHNA and YSLEER. The CDR3 DNA sequence: TGCGCCAGCAGCCAAGGACTAGCGGGAGCCTACGAGCAGTACTTC. It encodes CASSQGLAGAYEQYF.